These T cell receptor beta chains were read from a single sample in a study of blood T cells in healthy people across ages. MiXCR, applied by TCRdb to the 5' RACE reads, yields one record per CDR3 protein. The repertoire holds approximately 1,000,000 distinct CDR3 sequences, roughly 45% seen once, with over 15% in the top ten. The material sequenced was blood. The receptor source for this set is a woman aged 60-75 years in good health. The CDR3 runs from the conserved cysteine through the conserved F or W. The order of the fields is J gene, D gene, V gene, clone size, CDR3 DNA, CDR3 protein. D genes are given only for firm matches. Rows may omit the clone size; those that give it use once, few, many or a size class.

TRBJ2-5 NA TRBV30 few TGTGCCTGGAGTGCCCCCACAGGGCCCAGCCAAGAGACCCAGTACTTC CAWSAPTGPSQETQYF
TRBJ2-3 NA TRBV19 once TGTGCCAGTAGTGCAAGGACGGAGGGAGATACGCAGTATTTT CASSARTEGDTQYF
TRBJ2-3 NA TRBV21-1 NA TGTGCCAGCAGCAGCTTAGCGGGAGACATCACAGATACGCAGTATTTT CASSSLAGDITDTQYF
TRBJ2-5 NA TRBV15 NA TGTGCCACCAGCAGAGATGCAGGAGGGCAGGAAGAGACCCAGTACTTC CATSRDAGGQEETQYF
TRBJ2-7 NA TRBV3-1 few TGTGCCAGCAGCGATAACTTAGGCTCCTACGAGCAGTACTTC CASSDNLGSYEQYF
TRBJ2-2 TRBD2 TRBV27 once TGTGCCAGCAGTTTTCGACTAGCGGGAGGGAACACCGGGGAGCTGTTTTTT CASSFRLAGGNTGELFF
TRBJ2-6 NA TRBV5-1 NA TGCGCCAGCAGCTTGTATTCTCGGGGGACTGGGGCCAACGTCCTGACTTTC CASSLYSRGTGANVLTF
TRBJ2-2 NA TRBV20-1 NA TGCAGTGCAAGTGGTTCCGGGAGTTTCGGGGAGCTGTTTTTT CSASGSGSFGELFF
TRBJ2-7 NA TRBV10-3 few TGTGCCACCACTAGGGCCGGGGACGAGCAGTACTTC CATTRAGDEQYF
TRBJ1-1 NA TRBV5-1 NA TGCGCCAGCAGCTGGATAGAAATGAACACTGAAGCTTTCTTT CASSWIEMNTEAFF
TRBJ1-1 NA TRBV20-1 few TGCAGTGCTAGAAGTCGTGTAGACACTGAAGCTTTCTTT CSARSRVDTEAFF
TRBJ1-6 NA TRBV28 NA TGTGCCAGCAGTTTATTGAGGGGGGGAGGCTCACCCCTCCACTTT CASSLLRGGGSPLHF
TRBJ2-7 NA TRBV6-2/TRBV6-3 few TGTGCCAGCAGCTGGCCCTCAGGGGAGCAGTACTTC CASSWPSGEQYF
TRBJ1-2 NA TRBV15 NA TGTGCCACCAGCAGCACAACCTTAAAACAGGAAAGCTATGGCTACACCTTC CATSSTTLKQESYGYTF
TRBJ2-1 TRBD2 TRBV5-1 few TGCGCCAGCAGCCGGGGGGGACTAGCGGGCAATGAGCAGTTCTTC CASSRGGLAGNEQFF
TRBJ2-7 NA TRBV11-2 NA TGTGCCGGCAGCCCGGGACCAATCGACTTTGGCGAGCAGTACTTC CAGSPGPIDFGEQYF
TRBJ2-1 NA TRBV11-2 NA TGTGCCAGCAGCTTCGTAGGTTGGGGGCAGTTCTTC CASSFVGWGQFF